Shown below are 9 T cell receptor beta chains from a single sample sequenced in a study of CD8+ T cells in alopecia areata. Extraction and reverse transcription of RNA yielded cDNA as the sequencing template. The assay was immunoSEQ multiplex PCR, and TCRdb's table has in-frame clones only and misses some. Of hundreds of thousands of clones in the sample, roughly two thirds were seen once. The material sequenced was CD4+ T cells sorted from blood, taken at week 0. The receptor source for this set is a human donor with alopecia areata.

V and J are TRBV29-1 and TRBJ2-2, with 7 bases identical to TRBD1. The CDR3 is made up of 15 amino acids. The germline V gene encodes CDR1 SQVTM and CDR2 ANQGSEA. The V segment lost 5 bases and the J segment 1 base; nucleotides outside the gene matches: 7. The CDR3 sequence is CSVKWGQMNTGELFF. In DNA form, the CDR3 reads TGCAGCGTTAAATGGGGACAGATGAACACCGGGGAGCTGTTTTTT.

In this sample, this clone turned up once. The gene calls are TRBV5-4 and TRBJ2-1; 9 bases agree with TRBD2. J gave up 9 bases and V 4 bases, and 11 bases lay outside the gene matches. Germline V gene lookup returns CDR1 SGHNT and CDR2 YYREEE (reference sequence). The CDR3 loop spans 15 amino acids. This chain's CDR3 is CASSPGGGGAVEQFF. DNA for the CDR3: TGTGCCAGCAGCCCGGGCGGCGGGGGGGCGGTTGAGCAGTTCTTC.

The chain is built from TRBV29-1 and TRBJ2-2, with TRBD1 matching over 8 bases. Germline assignment: CDR1 SQVTM and CDR2 ANQGSEA. V shed 6 bases, J shed 13 bases, and the junction held 13 bases outside the gene matches. The CDR3 loop spans 13 amino acids. DNA of the CDR3: TGCAGCGTACACGGGGCTGGACAGGGTGTGCTGTTTTTT. Its translation: CSVHGAGQGVLFF.

The chain carries TRBV18 and TRBJ1-6, with D uncertain. The CDR3 has 15 residues. The V and J ends lost 3 bases and 10 bases respectively, with 16 bases between them. Germline CDR1 and CDR2: KGHSH and LQKENI. CDR3 region: CASSPGSPGGSPLHF. As DNA, the CDR3 is TGTGCCAGCTCACCCGGTAGTCCGGGAGGCTCACCCCTCCACTTT.

This chain connects TRBV5-4 to TRBJ1-2; 8 positions agree with TRBD1. Unmatched junction bases numbered 4, after V lost 3 bases and J lost 3 bases. The germline V gene encodes CDR1 SGHNT and CDR2 YYREEE (reference sequence). CDR3 length: 14 residues. CDR3 bases: TGTGCCAGCAGCTCGCCGGGACAGGACTATGGCTACACCTTC. Amino acid sequence: CASSSPGQDYGYTF.

V is TRBV30 and J is TRBJ1-1, with D tentatively TRBD1 (5 bases). The ends were cut back, 6 bases at V and 4 bases at J, with 18 bases in the middle. The CDR3 has 14 amino acids. From germline, CDR1 is GTSNPN and CDR2 SVGIG (reference sequence). The CDR3, as DNA: TGTGCCTGTGCCCGGGACGGCGGGGGCACTGAAGCTTTCTTT. It is translated as CACARDGGGTEAFF.

The chain is built from TRBV5-1 and TRBJ2-1; unclear D gene. The V gene's germline CDR1 is SGHRS and CDR2 YFSETQ. V lost 1 base, J lost 8 bases, and 10 bases lay in between. The CDR3 length is 13 residues. Here the CDR3 reads CASSLKAFDEQFF. The CDR3 bases are TGCGCCAGCAGCTTGAAAGCCTTTGATGAGCAGTTCTTC.

The chain is built from TRBV10-3 and TRBJ2-5; D gene ambiguous. CDR1 ENHRY and CDR2 SYGVKD come from the germline V gene. The CDR3 covers 14 residues. V shed 5 bases and J shed 4 bases, with 14 bases lying between them. This CDR3 reads CAISSRARGETQYF. In nucleotides, the CDR3 is TGTGCCATCAGTAGCCGGGCCAGAGGAGAGACCCAGTACTTC.

The chain combines TRBV29-1 with TRBJ1-4; 7 bases are shared with TRBD1. Germline lookup yields CDR1 SQVTM and CDR2 ANQGSEA. This CDR3 contains 13 residues. Trimming cost V 7 bases and J 0 bases; bases outside gene matches: 2. This chain's CDR3 is CSAGQATNEKLFF. The CDR3 DNA reads TGCAGCGCTGGACAGGCAACTAATGAAAAACTGTTTTTT.